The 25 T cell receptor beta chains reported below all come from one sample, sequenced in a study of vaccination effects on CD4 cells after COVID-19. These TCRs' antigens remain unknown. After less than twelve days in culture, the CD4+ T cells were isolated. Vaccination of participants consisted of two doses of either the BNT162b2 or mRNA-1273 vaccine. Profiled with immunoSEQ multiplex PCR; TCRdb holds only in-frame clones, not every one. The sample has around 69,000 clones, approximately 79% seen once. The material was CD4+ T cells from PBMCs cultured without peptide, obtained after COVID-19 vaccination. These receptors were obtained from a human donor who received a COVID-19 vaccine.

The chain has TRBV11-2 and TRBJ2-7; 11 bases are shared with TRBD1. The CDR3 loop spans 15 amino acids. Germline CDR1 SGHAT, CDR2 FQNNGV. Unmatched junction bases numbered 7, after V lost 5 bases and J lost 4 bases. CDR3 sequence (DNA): TGTGCCAGCAGCCCGGACAGGGGGCTTCTTTACGAGCAGTACGTC. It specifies CASSPDRGLLYEQYV.

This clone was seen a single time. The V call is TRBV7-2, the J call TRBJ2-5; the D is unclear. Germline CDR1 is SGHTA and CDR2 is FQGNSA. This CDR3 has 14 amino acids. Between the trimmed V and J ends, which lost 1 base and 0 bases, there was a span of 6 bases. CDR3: CASSLGRYQETQYF. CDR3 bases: TGTGCCAGCAGCTTAGGAAGGTACCAAGAGACCCAGTACTTC.

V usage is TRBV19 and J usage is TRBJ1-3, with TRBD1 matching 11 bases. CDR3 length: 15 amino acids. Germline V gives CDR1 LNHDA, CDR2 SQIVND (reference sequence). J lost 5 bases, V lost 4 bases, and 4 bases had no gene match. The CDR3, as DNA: TGTGCCAGTAGTACCGGACAGGGGGCGAGAAACACCATATATTTT. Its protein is CASSTGQGARNTIYF.

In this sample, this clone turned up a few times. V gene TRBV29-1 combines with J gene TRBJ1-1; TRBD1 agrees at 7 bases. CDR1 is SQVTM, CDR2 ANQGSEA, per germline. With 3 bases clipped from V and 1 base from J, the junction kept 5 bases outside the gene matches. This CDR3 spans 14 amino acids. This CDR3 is CSVDTTGANTEAFF. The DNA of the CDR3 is TGCAGCGTTGATACCACAGGGGCGAACACTGAAGCTTTCTTT.

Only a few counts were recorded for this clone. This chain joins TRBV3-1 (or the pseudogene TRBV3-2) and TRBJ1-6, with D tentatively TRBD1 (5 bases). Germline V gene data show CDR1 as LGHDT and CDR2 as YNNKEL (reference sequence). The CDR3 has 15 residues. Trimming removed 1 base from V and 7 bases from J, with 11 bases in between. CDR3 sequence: CASSQGSRDNSPLHF. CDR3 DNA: TGTGCCAGCAGCCAAGGGTCCAGGGACAATTCACCCCTCCACTTT.

CDR3 amino acids: CASSRGTSYQETQYF. The CDR3 region has the DNA TGTGCCAGCAGTCGAGGGACATCTTACCAAGAGACCCAGTACTTC. V usage is TRBV2 and J usage is TRBJ2-5; D is perhaps TRBD1 (6 bases). Germline V lookup: CDR1 SNHLY, CDR2 FYNNEI. The CDR3 extends over 15 amino acids. V was shortened by 5 bases and J by 0 bases, with 13 bases between the two germline ends.

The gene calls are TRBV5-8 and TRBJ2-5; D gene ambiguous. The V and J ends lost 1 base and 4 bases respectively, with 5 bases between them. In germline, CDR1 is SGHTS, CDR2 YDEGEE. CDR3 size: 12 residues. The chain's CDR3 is CASSLMTETQYF. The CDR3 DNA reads TGTGCCAGCAGCTTGATGACAGAGACCCAGTACTTC.

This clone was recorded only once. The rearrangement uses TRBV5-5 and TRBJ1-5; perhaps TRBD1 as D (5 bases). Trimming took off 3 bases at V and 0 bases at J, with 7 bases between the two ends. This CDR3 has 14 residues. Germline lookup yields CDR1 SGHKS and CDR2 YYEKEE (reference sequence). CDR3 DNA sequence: TGTGCCAGCAGCTCGACAGTTAGCAATCAGCCCCAGCATTTT. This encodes CASSSTVSNQPQHF. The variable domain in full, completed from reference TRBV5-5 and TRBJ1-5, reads DAGVTQSPTHLIKTRGQQVTLRCSPISGHKSVSWYQQVLGQGPQFIFQYYEKEERGRGNFPDRFSARQFPNYSSELNVNALLLGDSALYLCASSSTVSNQPQHFGDGTRLSIL.

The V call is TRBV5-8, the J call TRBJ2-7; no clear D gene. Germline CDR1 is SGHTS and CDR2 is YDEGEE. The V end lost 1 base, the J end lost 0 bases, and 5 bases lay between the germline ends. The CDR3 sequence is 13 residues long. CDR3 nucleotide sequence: TGTGCCAGCAGCTTGTTCCGCTCCTACGAGCAGTACGTC. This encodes CASSLFRSYEQYV.

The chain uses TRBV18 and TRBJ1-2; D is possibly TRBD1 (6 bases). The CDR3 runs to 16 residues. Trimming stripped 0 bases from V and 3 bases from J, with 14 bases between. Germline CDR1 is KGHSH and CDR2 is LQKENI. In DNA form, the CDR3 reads TGTGCCAGCTCACCACCAGGGGCAGGGGCTGACTATGGCTACACCTTC. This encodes CASSPPGAGADYGYTF.

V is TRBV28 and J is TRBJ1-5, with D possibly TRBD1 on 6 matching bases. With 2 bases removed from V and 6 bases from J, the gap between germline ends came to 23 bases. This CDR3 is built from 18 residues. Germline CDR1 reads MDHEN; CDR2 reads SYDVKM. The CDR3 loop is CASSLRAGVGVVSQPQHF. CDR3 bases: TGTGCCAGCAGTTTACGGGCAGGGGTTGGGGTAGTGTCTCAGCCCCAGCATTTT.

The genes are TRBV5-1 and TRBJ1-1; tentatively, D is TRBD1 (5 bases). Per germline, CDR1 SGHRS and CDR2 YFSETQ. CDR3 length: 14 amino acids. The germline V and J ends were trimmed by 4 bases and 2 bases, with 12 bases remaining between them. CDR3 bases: TGCGCCAGCAGCCTGAGGGACCTAAACACTGAAGCTTTCTTT. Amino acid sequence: CASSLRDLNTEAFF.

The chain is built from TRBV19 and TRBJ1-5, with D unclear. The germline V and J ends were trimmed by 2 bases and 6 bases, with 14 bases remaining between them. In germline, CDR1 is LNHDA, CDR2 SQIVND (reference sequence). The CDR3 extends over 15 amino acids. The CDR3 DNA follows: TGTGCCAGTAGTATAAACACGGTCGGGTCTCAGCCCCAGCATTTT. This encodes CASSINTVGSQPQHF.

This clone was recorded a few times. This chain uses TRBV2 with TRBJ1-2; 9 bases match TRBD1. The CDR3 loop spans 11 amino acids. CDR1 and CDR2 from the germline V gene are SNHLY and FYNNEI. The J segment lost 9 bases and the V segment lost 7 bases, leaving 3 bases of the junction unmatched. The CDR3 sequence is CASNGQGSYTF. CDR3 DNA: TGTGCCAGCAATGGACAGGGGAGCTACACCTTC.

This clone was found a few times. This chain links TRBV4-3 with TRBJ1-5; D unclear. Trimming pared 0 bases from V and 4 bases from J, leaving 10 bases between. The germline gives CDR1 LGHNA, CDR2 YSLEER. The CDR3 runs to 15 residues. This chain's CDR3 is CASSQDWQPNQPQHF. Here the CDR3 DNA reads TGCGCCAGCAGCCAAGATTGGCAGCCTAATCAGCCCCAGCATTTT.

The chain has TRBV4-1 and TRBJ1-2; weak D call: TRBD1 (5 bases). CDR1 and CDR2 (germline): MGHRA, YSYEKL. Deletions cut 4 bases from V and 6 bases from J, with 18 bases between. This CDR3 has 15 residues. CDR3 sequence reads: CASSPTGTQSHGYTF. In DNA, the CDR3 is TGCGCCAGCAGCCCGACCGGGACGCAAAGTCATGGCTACACCTTC.

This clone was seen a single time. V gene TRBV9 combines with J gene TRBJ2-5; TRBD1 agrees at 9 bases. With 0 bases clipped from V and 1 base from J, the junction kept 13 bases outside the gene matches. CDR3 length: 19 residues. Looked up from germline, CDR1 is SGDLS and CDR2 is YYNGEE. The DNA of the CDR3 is TGTGCCAGCAGCGTAGTTTATGGGGACAGGGTGGGGGGCCAAGAGACCCAGTACTTC. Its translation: CASSVVYGDRVGGQETQYF.

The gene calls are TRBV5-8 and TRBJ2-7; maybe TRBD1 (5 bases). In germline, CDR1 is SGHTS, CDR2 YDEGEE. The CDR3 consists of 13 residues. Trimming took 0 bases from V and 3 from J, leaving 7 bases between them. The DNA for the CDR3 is TGTGCCAGCAGCTTGGGACAGATCTACGAGCAGTACGTC. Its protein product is CASSLGQIYEQYV.

CDR3 amino acids: CATSDLPVAGGREETQYF. Written as DNA, the CDR3 is TGTGCCACCAGTGATCTACCTGTAGCGGGGGGGCGAGAAGAGACCCAGTACTTC. The gene calls are TRBV24-1 and TRBJ2-5; 11 nucleotides agree with TRBD2. The CDR3 runs to 18 residues. V lost 3 bases and J lost 3; bases outside the gene matches: 11. In germline, CDR1 is KGHDR, CDR2 SFDVKD.

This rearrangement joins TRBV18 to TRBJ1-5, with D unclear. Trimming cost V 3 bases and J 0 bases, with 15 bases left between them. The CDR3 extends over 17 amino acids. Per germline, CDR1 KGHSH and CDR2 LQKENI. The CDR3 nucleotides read TGTGCCAGCTCACCCCTTGGGGTAGGGAGTAGCAATCAGCCCCAGCATTTT. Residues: CASSPLGVGSSNQPQHF.

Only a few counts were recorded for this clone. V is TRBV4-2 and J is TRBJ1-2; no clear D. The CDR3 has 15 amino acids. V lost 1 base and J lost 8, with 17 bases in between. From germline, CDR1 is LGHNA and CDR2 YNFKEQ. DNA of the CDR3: TGTGCCAGCAGCCAAGGGTGGCAGCTCCTCCGCGGCTACACCTTC. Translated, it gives CASSQGWQLLRGYTF.

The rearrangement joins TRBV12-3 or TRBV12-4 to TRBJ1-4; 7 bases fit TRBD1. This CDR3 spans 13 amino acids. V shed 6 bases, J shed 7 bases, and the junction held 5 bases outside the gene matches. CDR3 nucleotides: TGTGCCAGCAGCCCGGACAGGCTTGAAAAACTGTTTTTT. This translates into CASSPDRLEKLFF.

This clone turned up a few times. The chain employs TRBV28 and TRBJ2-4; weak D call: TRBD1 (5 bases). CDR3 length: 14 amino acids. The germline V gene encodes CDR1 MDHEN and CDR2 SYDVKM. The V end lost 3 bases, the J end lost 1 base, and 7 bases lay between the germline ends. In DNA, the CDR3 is TGTGCCAGCAGTTTTCAGGGCGCCAAAAACATTCAGTACTTC. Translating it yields CASSFQGAKNIQYF.

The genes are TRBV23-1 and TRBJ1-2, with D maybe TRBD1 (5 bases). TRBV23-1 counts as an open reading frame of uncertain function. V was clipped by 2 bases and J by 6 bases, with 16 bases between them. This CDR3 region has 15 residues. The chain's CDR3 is CASSQASGYRNGYTF. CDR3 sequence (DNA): TGCGCCAGCAGTCAAGCCTCGGGGTACAGGAATGGCTACACCTTC.

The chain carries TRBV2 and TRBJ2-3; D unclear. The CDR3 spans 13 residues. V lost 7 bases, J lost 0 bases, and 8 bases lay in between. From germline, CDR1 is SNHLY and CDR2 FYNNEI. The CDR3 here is CASKVYSTDTQYF. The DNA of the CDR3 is TGTGCCAGCAAGGTGTACAGCACAGATACGCAGTATTTT.